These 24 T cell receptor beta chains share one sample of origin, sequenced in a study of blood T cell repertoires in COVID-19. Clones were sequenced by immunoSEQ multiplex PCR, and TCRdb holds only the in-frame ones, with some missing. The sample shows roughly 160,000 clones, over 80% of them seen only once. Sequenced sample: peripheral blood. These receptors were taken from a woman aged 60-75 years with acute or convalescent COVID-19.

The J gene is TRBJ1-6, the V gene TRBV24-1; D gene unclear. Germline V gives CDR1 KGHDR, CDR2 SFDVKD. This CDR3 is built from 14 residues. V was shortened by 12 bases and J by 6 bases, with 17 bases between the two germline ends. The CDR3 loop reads CAQKRRGLNSPLHF. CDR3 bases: TGTGCCCAGAAGAGGCGGGGTCTTAATTCACCCCTCCACTTT.

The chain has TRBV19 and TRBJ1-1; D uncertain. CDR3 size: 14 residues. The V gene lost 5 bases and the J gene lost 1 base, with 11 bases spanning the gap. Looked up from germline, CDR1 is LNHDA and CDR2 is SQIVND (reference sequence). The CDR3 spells CASSWANRNTEAFF. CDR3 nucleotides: TGTGCCAGTAGTTGGGCCAACAGGAACACTGAAGCTTTCTTT.

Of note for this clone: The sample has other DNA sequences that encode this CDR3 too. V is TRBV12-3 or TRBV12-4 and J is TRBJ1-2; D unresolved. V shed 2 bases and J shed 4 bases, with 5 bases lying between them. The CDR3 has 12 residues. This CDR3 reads CASSLRVYGYTF. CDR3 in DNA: TGTGCCAGCAGTTTAAGAGTCTATGGCTACACCTTC.

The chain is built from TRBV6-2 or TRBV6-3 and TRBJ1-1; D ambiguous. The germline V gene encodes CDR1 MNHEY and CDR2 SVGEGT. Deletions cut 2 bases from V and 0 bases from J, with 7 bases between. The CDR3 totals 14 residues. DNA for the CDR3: TGTGCCAGCAGTTACAGGGAGATGAACACTGAAGCTTTCTTT. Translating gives CASSYREMNTEAFF.

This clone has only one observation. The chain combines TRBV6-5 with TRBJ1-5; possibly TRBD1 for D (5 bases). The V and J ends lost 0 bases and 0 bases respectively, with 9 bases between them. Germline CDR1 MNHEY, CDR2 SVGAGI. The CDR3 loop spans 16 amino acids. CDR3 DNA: TGTGCCAGCAGTTACTCGACGACAGATAGCAATCAGCCCCAGCATTTT. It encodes CASSYSTTDSNQPQHF.

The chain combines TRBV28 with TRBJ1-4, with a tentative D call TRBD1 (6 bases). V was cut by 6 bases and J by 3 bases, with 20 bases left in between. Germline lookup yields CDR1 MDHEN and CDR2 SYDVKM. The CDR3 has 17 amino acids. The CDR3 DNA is TGTGCCAGCAGGCCTGTTGGGGGCGTTGGTTCTAATGAAAAACTGTTTTTT. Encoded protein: CASRPVGGVGSNEKLFF.

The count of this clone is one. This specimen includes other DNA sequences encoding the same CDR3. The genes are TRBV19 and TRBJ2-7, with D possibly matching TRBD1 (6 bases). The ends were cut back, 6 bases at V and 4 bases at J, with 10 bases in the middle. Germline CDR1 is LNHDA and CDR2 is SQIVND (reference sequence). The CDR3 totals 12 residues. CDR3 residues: CASSRGTYEQYF. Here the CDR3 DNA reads TGTGCCAGTAGCCGAGGGACATACGAGCAGTACTTC.

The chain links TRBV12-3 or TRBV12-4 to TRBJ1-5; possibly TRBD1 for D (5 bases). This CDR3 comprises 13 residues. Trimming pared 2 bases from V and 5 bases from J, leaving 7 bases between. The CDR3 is CASSLQGYQPQHF. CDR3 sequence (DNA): TGTGCCAGCAGTTTACAGGGATATCAGCCCCAGCATTTT.

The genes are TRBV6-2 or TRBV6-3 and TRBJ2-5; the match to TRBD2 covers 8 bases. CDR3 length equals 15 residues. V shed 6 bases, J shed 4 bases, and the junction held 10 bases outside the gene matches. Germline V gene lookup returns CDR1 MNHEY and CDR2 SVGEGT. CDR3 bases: TGTGCCAGCAGCCGAAGCGGGGGAAAAGGAGAGACCCAGTACTTC. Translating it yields CASSRSGGKGETQYF.

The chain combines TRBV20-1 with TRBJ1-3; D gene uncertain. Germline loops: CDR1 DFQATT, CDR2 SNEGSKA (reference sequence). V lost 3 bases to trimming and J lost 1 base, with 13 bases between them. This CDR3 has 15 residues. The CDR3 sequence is CSASGREVSGNTIYF. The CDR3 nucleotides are TGCAGTGCTAGTGGGAGGGAGGTGTCTGGAAACACCATATATTTT.

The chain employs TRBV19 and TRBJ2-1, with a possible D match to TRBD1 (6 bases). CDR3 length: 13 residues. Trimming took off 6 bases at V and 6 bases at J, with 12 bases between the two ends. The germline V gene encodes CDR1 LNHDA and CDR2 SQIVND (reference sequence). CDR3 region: CASSLQGVNEQFF. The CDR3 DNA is TGTGCCAGTAGCCTACAGGGAGTCAATGAGCAGTTCTTC. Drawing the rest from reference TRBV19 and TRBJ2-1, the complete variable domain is DGGITQSPKYLFRKEGQNVTLSCEQNLNHDAMYWYRQDPGQGLRLIYYSQIVNDFQKGDIAEGYSVSREKKESFPLTVTSAQKNPTAFYLCASSLQGVNEQFFGPGTRLTVL.

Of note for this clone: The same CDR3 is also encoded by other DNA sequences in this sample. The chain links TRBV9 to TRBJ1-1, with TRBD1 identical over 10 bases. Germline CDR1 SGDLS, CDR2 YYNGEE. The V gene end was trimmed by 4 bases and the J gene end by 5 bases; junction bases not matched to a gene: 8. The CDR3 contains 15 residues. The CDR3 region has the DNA TGTGCCAGCAGCCCTCAAGACAGGGGGCTTACTGAAGCTTTCTTT. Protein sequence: CASSPQDRGLTEAFF.

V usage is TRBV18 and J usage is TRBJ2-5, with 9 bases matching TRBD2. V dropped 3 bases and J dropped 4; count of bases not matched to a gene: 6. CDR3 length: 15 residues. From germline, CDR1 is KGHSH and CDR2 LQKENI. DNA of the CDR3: TGTGCCAGCTCACCTCGTCCTAGCGGGGTAGAGACCCAGTACTTC. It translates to CASSPRPSGVETQYF.

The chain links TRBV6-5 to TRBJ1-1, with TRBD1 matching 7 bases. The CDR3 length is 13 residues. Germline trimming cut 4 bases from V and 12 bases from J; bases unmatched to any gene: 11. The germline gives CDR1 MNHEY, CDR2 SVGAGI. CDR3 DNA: TGTGCCAGCAGTTTCCAGACAGGGATGACGACTTTCTTT. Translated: CASSFQTGMTTFF.

This chain's CDR3 is CASSIEYRGTEAFF. CDR3 sequence (DNA): TGTGCCAGTAGTATCGAATACAGGGGCACTGAAGCTTTCTTT. This chain joins TRBV19 and TRBJ1-1; 7 bases agree with TRBD1. Losses at the gene ends were 3 bases for V and 4 bases for J; bases not matched to a gene: 5. The CDR3 extends over 14 amino acids. Germline-derived CDR1 and CDR2 are LNHDA and SQIVND (reference sequence).

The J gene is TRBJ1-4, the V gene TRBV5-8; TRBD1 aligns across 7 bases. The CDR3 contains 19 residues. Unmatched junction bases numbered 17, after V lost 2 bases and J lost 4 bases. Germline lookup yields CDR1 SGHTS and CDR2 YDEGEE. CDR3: CASSFSLAGAGQLNEKLFF. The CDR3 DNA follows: TGTGCCAGCAGCTTTAGTCTGGCGGGCGCGGGACAGCTTAATGAAAAACTGTTTTTT.

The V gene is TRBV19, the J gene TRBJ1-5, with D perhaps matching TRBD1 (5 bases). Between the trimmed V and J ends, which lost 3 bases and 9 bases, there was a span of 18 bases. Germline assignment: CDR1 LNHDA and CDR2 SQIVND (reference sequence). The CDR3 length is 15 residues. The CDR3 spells CASSIGTGRGRPQHF. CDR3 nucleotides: TGTGCCAGTAGTATCGGCACGGGGCGGGGGAGGCCCCAGCATTTT.

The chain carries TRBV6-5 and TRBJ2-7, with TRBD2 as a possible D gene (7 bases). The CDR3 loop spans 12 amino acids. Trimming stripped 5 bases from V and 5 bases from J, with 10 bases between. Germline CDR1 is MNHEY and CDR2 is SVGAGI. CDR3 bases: TGTGCCAGCAGTCGGGGGGCCAACGAGCAGTACTTC. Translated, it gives CASSRGANEQYF.

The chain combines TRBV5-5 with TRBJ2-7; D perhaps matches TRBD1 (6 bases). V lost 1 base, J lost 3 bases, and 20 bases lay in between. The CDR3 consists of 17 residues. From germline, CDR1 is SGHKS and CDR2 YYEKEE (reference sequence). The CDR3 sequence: CASSLSRTDSPYYEQYF. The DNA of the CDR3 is TGTGCCAGCAGCTTGAGCAGGACAGACTCTCCTTACTACGAGCAGTACTTC.

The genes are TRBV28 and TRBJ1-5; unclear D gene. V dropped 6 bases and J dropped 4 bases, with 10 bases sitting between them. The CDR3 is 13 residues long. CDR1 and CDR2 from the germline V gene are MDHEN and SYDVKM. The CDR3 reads CASSYPSNQPQHF. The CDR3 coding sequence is TGTGCCAGCAGCTACCCGTCGAATCAGCCCCAGCATTTT.

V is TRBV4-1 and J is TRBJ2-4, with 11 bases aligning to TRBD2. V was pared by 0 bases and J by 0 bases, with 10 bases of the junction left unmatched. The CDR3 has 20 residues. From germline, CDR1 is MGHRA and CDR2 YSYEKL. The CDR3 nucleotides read TGCGCCAGCAGCCAAGAGGGTAGCGGGGGGGCGAAGATAGCCAAAAACATTCAGTACTTC. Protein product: CASSQEGSGGAKIAKNIQYF.

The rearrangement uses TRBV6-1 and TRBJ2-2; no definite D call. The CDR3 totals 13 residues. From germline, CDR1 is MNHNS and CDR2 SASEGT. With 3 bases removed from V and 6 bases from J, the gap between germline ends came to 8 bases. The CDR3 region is CASSDISPGELFF. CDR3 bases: TGTGCCAGCAGTGATATTAGTCCCGGGGAGCTGTTTTTT.

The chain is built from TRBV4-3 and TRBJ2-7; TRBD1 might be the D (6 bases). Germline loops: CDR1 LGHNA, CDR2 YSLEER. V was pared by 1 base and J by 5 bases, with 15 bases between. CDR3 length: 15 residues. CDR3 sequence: CASSQGGQGYDEQYF. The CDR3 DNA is TGCGCCAGCAGCCAAGGGGGTCAGGGGTACGACGAGCAGTACTTC.

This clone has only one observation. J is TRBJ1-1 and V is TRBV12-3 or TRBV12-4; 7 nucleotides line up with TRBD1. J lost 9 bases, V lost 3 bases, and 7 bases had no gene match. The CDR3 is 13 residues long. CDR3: CASSLEGARKAFF. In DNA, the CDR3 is TGTGCCAGCAGTTTGGAGGGGGCAAGGAAAGCTTTCTTT.